Sequencing of this TCR beta chain was carried out in a study of blood T cell repertoires in COVID-19. Study-level background: Researchers got acute and convalescent COVID-19 samples from the United States, Italy and Spain. Sample material is recorded as cDNA or gDNA derived from T cells, B-cell-depleted T cells, or PBMCs.

Trimming stripped 2 bases from V and 1 base from J, with 15 bases between. This CDR3 has 16 residues. CDR1 SGDLS and CDR2 YYNGEE come from the germline V gene. In the original workflow: From reference gene primer amplification, estimates of nucleated cell counts were derived. Produced via immunoSEQ multiplex PCR; TCRdb's table is partial and in-frame only. V and J calls and clone size are those listed in that table; D and trimming were worked out from the DNA. The sample shows a few hundred thousand clones, about 89% of them seen only once. Material: peripheral blood. The V gene is TRBV9, the J gene TRBJ2-5, with D maybe TRBD1 (6 bases). This TCR derives from a woman aged 40-49 years who had recovered from COVID-19. The CDR3, as DNA: TGTGCCAGCAGCGTGACTATTTCACAGGGCCAAGAGACCCAGTACTTC. Amino acids: CASSVTISQGQETQYF.